This entry is about one TCR beta chain. Its antigen is unidentified. The data are from a study of T cell responses to AZD1222 COVID-19 vaccine. Study findings and constraints: Females made up more of the donors, who were largely white British, and clonal diversity may have come out too low.

The method was immunoSEQ multiplex PCR; TCRdb's version includes in-frame clones alone and lacks a portion of them. The sample includes about 170,000 clones, over 90% of them seen just once. This CDR3 has 11 residues. The germline CDR1 and CDR2 sequences are DFQATT and SNEGSKA (reference sequence). The V end was cut by 5 bases, the J end by 5 bases, with 10 bases between. The chain is built from TRBV20-1 and TRBJ2-7; D tentatively fits TRBD1 or TRBD2 (5 bases each). Here the sequenced sample was peripheral blood, taken on day 0 of AZD1222 vaccination. The origin of this receptor is an adult in good health. CDR3 in amino acids: CSAGGRDEQYF. CDR3 nucleotide sequence: TGCAGTGCTGGGGGAAGGGACGAGCAGTACTTC.